The T cell receptor (beta chain) described here comes from a study of CD8+ T cells in alopecia areata. The study, taken as a whole, reports: Scalp and blood samples kept many expanded lesional clones throughout tofacitinib.

cDNA reverse transcribed from extracted RNA served as the sequencing template. Generated by immunoSEQ multiplex PCR, the TCRdb table keeps only in-frame clones and is missing some. Of about 140,000 clones listed, around 83% are singletons. Regarding treatment: oral pan-JAK inhibitor, 5-10 mg twice daily. Researchers picked out CD4+ and CD8+ T cells from PBMCs by sorting. Germline CDR1 and CDR2: SEHNR and FQNEAQ (reference sequence). Trimming removed 5 bases from V and 2 bases from J; junction bases left unmatched: 7. This CDR3 is built from 15 residues. As regards this clone: Its matching antigen is unknown.

Sequences were derived from CD8+ T cells sorted from blood, sampled at week 4, from a patient treated with tofacitinib. The rearrangement links TRBV7-9 to TRBJ2-7; TRBD2 aligns across 9 bases. This clonotype originated in a human donor with alopecia areata. CDR3 loop: CASSPLAGEAYEQYF. The DNA of the CDR3 is TGTGCCAGCAGCCCATTAGCGGGGGAGGCCTACGAGCAGTACTTC.